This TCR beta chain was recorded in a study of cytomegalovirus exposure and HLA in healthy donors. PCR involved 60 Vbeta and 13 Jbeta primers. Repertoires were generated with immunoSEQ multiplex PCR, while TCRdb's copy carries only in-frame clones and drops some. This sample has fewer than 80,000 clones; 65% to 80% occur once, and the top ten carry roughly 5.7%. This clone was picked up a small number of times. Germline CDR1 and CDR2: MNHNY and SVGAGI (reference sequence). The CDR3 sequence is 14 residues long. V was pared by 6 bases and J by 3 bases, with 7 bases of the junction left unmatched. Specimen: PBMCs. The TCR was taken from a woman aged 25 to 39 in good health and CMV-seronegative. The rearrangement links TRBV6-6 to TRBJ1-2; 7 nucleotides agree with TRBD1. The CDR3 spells CASRARDSYYGYTF. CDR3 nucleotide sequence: TGTGCCAGCAGAGCCCGGGACAGTTACTATGGCTACACCTTC.